This TCR beta chain appears in the sequencing data of a study of Tregs in tolerant kidney transplant recipients. Study-wide points: Some patients' samples used different primers over time, so nucleotide sequences weren't comparable. Tolerant patients' donor-specific Tregs expanded beyond overall Tregs, suggesting antigen-driven growth. No direct test of biological reproducibility was done here.

As concerns this clone: Its antigen is undetermined. The sample has other DNA sequences that encode this CDR3 too.

The nonmyeloablative bone marrow transplants came from related graft donors, with transient mixed chimerism. Unstimulated Tregs (CD4+CD25+CD127-) and CD4+CD25- non-Tregs were sorted from PBMCs. Repertoires were generated with immunoSEQ multiplex PCR, while TCRdb's copy carries only in-frame clones and drops some. The repertoire holds approximately 81,000 clones, roughly 90% seen once, with about 1.6% in the top ten. The CDR3 runs 21 residues. The clonotype was recovered from a human patient who received a combined kidney and bone marrow transplant. T cells may partly derive from the graft donor. V gene TRBV21-1 combines with J gene TRBJ1-6; the table names TRBD1, a call not compared with the DNA. TRBV21-1 is deemed a pseudogene. The sequencing used CD4+ T cells from blood (PBMCs), collected 24 months after the transplant. The CDR3 DNA follows: TGTGCCAGCAGCACAAAACTGGCCTCAGACAGGGAAAGTCCCTATAATTCACCCCTCCACTTT. This translates into CASSTKLASDRESPYNSPLHF.